This TCR beta chain stems from a study of early T cells in non-severe SARS-CoV-2 infection. Study-level information: Chains were not paired, and sequencing was done on bulk RNA from unsorted whole blood.

Concerning this clonotype itself: The antigen is unknown.

Each single cDNA molecule received a unique molecular identifier. TCRdb re-called the 5' RACE reads through MiXCR, storing one row per CDR3 protein. The sample carries 80,000 or so distinct CDR3 sequences, 5.5% to 7.5% recorded once. The study's findings and limits: A preference for anti-spike CD8 responses marked VDJdb matching, which missed private and CD4 specificities.

The CDR3 covers 14 residues. V was shortened by 8 bases and J by 2 bases, with 15 bases between the two germline ends. Germline CDR1 reads ENHRY; CDR2 reads SYGVKD. The sample consisted of whole blood. The chain is built from TRBV10-3 and TRBJ1-1; D uncertain. The receptor's source is an adult who was a healthcare worker with PCR-confirmed SARS-CoV-2 infection or an uninfected control (not recorded which). The CDR3 loop is CAISPEVRNTEAFF. The DNA for the CDR3 is TGTGCCATCTCCCCCGAAGTCCGTAACACTGAAGCTTTCTTT.